This TCR beta chain derives from a study of vaccination and CD4 T cells after COVID-19. The Oncomine TCR Beta short-read assay was what sequenced the DNA obtained from cultured CD4+ T cells. Each CDR3 protein is one row after TCRdb ran MiXCR on the PCR reads. The repertoire holds roughly 9,800 distinct CDR3 sequences, with 70% to 75% as singletons. This clonotype was recorded once. Antigen specificity is unknown. As for treatment: roughly 10-day PBMC culture with coronavirus spike peptide pools or control peptides (ViraFEST assay). Culture conditions combined 2 million to 2.5 million PBMCs per well with about 9 IU/ml IL-2 and 8 to 10 ug/ml peptide pools. This CDR3 spans 13 amino acids. Trimming left V 5 bases short and J 5 bases short, with 12 bases between. CDR1 and CDR2 from the germline V gene are LNHNV and YYDKDF (reference sequence).

V usage is TRBV15 and J usage is TRBJ1-2; tentatively, D is TRBD1 (5 bases). Sequenced input: CD4+ T cells from blood, cultured in vitro. The TCR comes from a human donor who had recovered from COVID-19. The CDR3 spells CATSEGREYGYTF. DNA of the CDR3: TGTGCCACCAGCGAGGGGCGGGAATATGGCTACACCTTC.